What follows is one T cell receptor beta chain and its context. Its antigen is as yet unknown. These data are taken from a study of shared clonotypes between healthy human individuals. Whole-study context: Each donor's CD8 memory used one plate, CD8 naive two, each CD4 subset three. Findings and limits, study-wide: Shared across a handful of donors were around 5% of the naive CD4 clonotypes. Naive subsets generally exceeded memory subsets in estimated richness.

Profiled with immunoSEQ multiplex PCR; TCRdb holds only in-frame clones, not every one. The table has about 2,100,000 clones, 93% seen once. The naive CD8 fraction comprised CD45RO-negative cells positively selected for CCR7 and excluded terminally differentiated effector memory CD45RA+ cells. Participating donors were healthy, HIV-negative adults free of recent acute infections or vaccinations. The CDR3 covers 15 residues. With 5 bases removed from V and 4 bases from J, the gap between germline ends came to 14 bases. CDR1 is MGHRA, CDR2 YSYEKL, per germline. The receptor was isolated from a man aged 18-30 years in good health. Some clones in this sample may be carry-over from other donors' samples. This chain connects TRBV4-1 to TRBJ1-4; D is unclear. The sample taken for sequencing was naive CD8+ T cells from PBMCs. The CDR3 loop reads CASSIRSSFNEKLFF. The CDR3, as DNA: TGCGCCAGCAGCATCCGATCCAGCTTTAATGAAAAACTGTTTTTT.